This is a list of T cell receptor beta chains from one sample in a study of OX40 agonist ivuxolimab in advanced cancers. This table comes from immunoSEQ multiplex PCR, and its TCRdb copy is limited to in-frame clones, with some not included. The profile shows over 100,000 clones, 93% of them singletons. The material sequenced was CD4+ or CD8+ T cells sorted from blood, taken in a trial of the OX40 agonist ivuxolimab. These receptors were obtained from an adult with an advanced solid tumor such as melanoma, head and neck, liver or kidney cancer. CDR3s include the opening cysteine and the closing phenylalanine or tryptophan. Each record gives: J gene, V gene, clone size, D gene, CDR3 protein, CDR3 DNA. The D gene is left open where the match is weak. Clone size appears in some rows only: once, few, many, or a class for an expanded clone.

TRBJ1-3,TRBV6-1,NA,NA,CASSEYYPTSGNTIYF,TGTGCCAGCAGTGAATACTATCCCACCTCTGGAAACACCATATATTTT
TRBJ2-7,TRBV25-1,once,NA,CASSETQGAYEQYF,TGTGCCAGCAGTGAAACACAGGGTGCCTACGAGCAGTACTTC
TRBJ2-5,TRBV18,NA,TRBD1,CASSPRDRARKETQYF,TGTGCCAGCTCACCAAGGGACAGGGCTCGGAAAGAGACCCAGTACTTC
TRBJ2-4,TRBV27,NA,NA,CASSFTGHRSVQYF,TGTGCCAGCAGTTTTACGGGACATAGGAGTGTTCAGTACTTC
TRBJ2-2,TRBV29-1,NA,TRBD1,CSERGHGELFF,TGCAGCGAGAGGGGGCACGGGGAGCTGTTTTTT
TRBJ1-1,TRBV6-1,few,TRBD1,CASSMDRVAEAFF,TGTGCCAGCAGCATGGACAGGGTTGCTGAAGCTTTCTTT
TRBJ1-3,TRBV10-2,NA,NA,CASSPVFRGSGNTIYF,TGCGCCAGCAGTCCCGTATTCAGGGGCTCTGGAAACACCATATATTTT
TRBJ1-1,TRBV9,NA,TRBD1,CASSVEDRRNTEAFF,TGTGCCAGCAGCGTAGAGGACAGGAGGAACACTGAAGCTTTCTTT
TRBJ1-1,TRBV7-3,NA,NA,CASSPGVGGTEAFF,TGTGCCAGCAGCCCCGGGGTAGGGGGGACTGAAGCTTTCTTT
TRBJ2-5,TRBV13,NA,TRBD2,CASSSKRLAGETQYF,TGTGCCAGCAGCTCCAAACGACTAGCGGGAGAGACCCAGTACTTC
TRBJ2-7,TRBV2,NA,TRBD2,CASSAWTSGINEQYF,TGTGCCAGCAGTGCCTGGACTAGCGGGATAAACGAGCAGTACTTC
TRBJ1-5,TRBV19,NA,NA,CASSIGGLGGNQPQHF,TGTGCCAGTAGTATCGGGGGGCTGGGGGGCAATCAGCCCCAGCATTTT
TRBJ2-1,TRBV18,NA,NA,CASSPELGPYNEQFF,TGTGCCAGCTCACCAGAACTAGGACCCTACAATGAGCAGTTCTTC
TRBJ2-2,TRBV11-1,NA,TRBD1,CASSSGQGPGELFF,TGTGCCAGCAGCTCGGGACAGGGGCCCGGGGAGCTGTTTTTT
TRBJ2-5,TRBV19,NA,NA,CASSTRTAQETQYF,TGTGCCAGTAGTACCCGGACAGCTCAAGAGACCCAGTACTTC
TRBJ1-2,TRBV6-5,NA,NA,CASSYSFPSYGYTF,TGTGCCAGCAGTTACTCTTTCCCGAGCTATGGCTACACCTTC
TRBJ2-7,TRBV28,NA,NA,CASSSPGQAYEQYF,TGTGCCAGCAGTTCCCCGGGACAAGCCTACGAGCAGTACTTC
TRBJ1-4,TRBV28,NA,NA,CASSFGGLGTGEKLFF,TGTGCCAGCAGTTTTGGGGGCTTGGGGACGGGTGAAAAACTGTTTTTT
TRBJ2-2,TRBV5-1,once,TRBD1,CASSRRDRRNTGELFF,TGCGCCAGCAGCCGCCGGGACAGGAGAAACACCGGGGAGCTGTTTTTT
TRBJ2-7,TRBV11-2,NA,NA,CASSLDPGPYEQYF,TGTGCCAGCAGCTTAGATCCTGGACCCTACGAGCAGTACTTC
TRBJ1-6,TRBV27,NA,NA,CASTTPGGSPLHF,TGTGCCAGCACCACTCCCGGGGGATCACCCCTCCACTTT
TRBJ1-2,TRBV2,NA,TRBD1,CASNRDRDYGYTF,TGTGCCAGCAACCGGGACAGGGACTATGGCTACACCTTC
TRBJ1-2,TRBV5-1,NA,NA,CASTRDWDGYTF,TGCGCCAGCACCCGGGACTGGGATGGCTACACCTTC
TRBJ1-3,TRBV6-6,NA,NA,CACNPGSSGNTIYF,TGTGCCTGTAATCCTGGGAGCTCTGGAAACACCATATATTTT
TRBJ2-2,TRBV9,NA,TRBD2,CASSVGTSGSTGELFF,TGTGCCAGCAGCGTAGGTACTAGCGGGAGCACCGGGGAGCTGTTTTTT
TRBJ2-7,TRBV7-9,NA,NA,CASSLGQGGSEQYF,TGTGCCAGCAGCTTAGGCCAGGGTGGTTCCGAGCAGTACTTC
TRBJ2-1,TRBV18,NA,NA,CASSPPGVSYNEQFF,TGTGCCAGCTCACCACCGGGGGTGTCCTACAATGAGCAGTTCTTC
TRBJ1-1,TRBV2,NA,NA,CASTATLVRNAEAFF,TGTGCCAGCACCGCTACATTGGTCCGGAACGCTGAAGCTTTCTTT
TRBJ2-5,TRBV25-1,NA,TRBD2,CASTGLAGGETQYF,TGTGCCAGCACAGGACTAGCTGGCGGGGAGACCCAGTACTTC
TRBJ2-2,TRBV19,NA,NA,CASSIQGNTGELFF,TGTGCCAGTAGTATTCAAGGGAACACCGGGGAGCTGTTTTTT
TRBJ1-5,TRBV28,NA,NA,CASSAPSVVIEPQHF,TGTGCCAGCAGTGCCCCTTCAGTAGTAATCGAGCCCCAGCATTTT
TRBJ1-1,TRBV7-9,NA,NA,CASSLGRATTEAFF,TGTGCCAGCAGCTTAGGTCGGGCTACCACTGAAGCTTTCTTT
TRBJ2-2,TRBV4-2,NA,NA,CASSQTLPRLGDGTGELFF,TGTGCCAGCAGCCAAACTCTGCCGCGACTCGGGGACGGGACCGGGGAGCTGTTTTTT
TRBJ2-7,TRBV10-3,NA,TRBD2,CAISESSSGGPEQYF,TGTGCCATCAGTGAGTCGTCTAGCGGGGGACCTGAGCAGTACTTC
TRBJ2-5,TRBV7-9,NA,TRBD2,CASSTSGTSGGETQYF,TGTGCCAGCAGCACCTCCGGGACTAGCGGGGGAGAGACCCAGTACTTC